The clone carrying this T cell receptor (beta chain) was seen many times. CDR3 length: 13 residues. Germline V gene data show CDR1 as PRHDT and CDR2 as FYEKMQ (reference sequence). Deletions cut 2 bases from V and 8 bases from J, with 10 bases between. TCRdb itself ran the 5' RACE reads through MiXCR, one entry per CDR3 protein. The sample has 60,000 to 85,000 distinct CDR3 sequences; over 6.5% are singletons. The data were taken from a study of T cells after yellow fever vaccination. Sequencing used CD8+ T cells sorted from PBMCs, obtained roughly seven weeks after the first yellow fever vaccination. The receptor was derived from a man between 18 and 29 years old who received the YFV17D yellow fever vaccine. This chain connects TRBV13 to TRBJ2-1, with D uncertain. The CDR3 DNA reads TGTGCCAGCAGCTTAAGCCCCCAGGATGAGCAGTTCTTC. Protein sequence: CASSLSPQDEQFF.